This paragraph covers one TCR beta chain sequence. These data originate in a study of T cell clones after liver transplantation. On the study more broadly: Apart from three HCV-positive recipients, transplants were for non-autoimmune, non-viral reasons.

There are 12 residues in the CDR3. V was clipped by 6 bases and J by 4 bases, with 12 bases between them. Germline loops: CDR1 SQVTM, CDR2 ANQGSEA. Using immunoSEQ multiplex PCR, the repertoire was profiled, and TCRdb retains in-frame clones only, with some absent. There are tens of thousands of clones in the sample; 75% to 90% occur only once, and about 0.79% lies in the top ten. This sample comprised CD4+ T cells from blood, obtained 12 months after liver transplant. This TCR came from a human patient who received a liver transplant. Part of the T cells may come from the graft donor. V and J are TRBV29-1 and TRBJ1-1; unclear D gene. This CDR3 is CSVTKGATEAFF. The DNA for the CDR3 is TGCAGCGTGACCAAGGGAGCCACTGAAGCTTTCTTT.